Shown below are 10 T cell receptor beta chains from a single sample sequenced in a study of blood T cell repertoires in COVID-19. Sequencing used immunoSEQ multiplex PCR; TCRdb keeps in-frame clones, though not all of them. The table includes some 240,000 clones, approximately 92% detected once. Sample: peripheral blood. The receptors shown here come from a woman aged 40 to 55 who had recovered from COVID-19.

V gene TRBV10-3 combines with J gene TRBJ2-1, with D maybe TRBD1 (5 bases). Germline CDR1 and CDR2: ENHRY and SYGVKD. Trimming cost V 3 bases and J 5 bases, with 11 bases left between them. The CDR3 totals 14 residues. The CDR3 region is CAISDPRAHNEQFF. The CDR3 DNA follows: TGTGCCATCAGTGACCCCAGGGCCCACAATGAGCAGTTCTTC.

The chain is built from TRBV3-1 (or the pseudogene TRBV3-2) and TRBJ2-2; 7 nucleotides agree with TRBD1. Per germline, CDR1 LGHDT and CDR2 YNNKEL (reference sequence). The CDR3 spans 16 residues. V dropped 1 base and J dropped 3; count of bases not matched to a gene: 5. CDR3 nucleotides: TGTGCCAGCAGCCAAGGACAGGGAACACACACCGGGGAGCTGTTTTTT. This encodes CASSQGQGTHTGELFF.

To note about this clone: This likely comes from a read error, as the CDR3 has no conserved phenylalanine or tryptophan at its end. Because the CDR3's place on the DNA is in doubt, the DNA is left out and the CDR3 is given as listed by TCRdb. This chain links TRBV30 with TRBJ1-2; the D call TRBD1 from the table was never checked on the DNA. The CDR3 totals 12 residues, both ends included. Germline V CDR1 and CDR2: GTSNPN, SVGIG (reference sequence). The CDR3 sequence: CAWSVLSGREFL.

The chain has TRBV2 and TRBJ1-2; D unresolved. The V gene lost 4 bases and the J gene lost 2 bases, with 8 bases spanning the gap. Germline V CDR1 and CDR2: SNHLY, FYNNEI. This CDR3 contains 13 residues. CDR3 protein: CASSGGENYGYTF. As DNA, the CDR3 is TGTGCCAGCAGTGGAGGTGAGAACTATGGCTACACCTTC.

Here the CDR3 reads CASSLAGPYEQYF. CDR3 DNA: TGTGCCAGCAGTTTGGCTGGGCCCTACGAGCAGTACTTC. This chain joins TRBV12-3 or TRBV12-4 and TRBJ2-7; D remains ambiguous. The CDR3 consists of 13 residues. Trimming removed 3 bases from V and 2 bases from J, with 8 bases in between.

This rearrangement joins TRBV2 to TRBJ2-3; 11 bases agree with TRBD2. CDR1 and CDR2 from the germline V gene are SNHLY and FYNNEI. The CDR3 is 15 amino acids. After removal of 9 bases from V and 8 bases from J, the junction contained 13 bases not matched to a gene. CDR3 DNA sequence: TGTGCCAGTCGCGAGGTAGCGGGGGGGCAAGGTACGCAGTATTTT. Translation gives CASREVAGGQGTQYF. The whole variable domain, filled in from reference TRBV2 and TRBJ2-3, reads EPEVTQTPSHQVTQMGQEVILRCVPISNHLYFYWYRQILGQKVEFLVSFYNNEISEKSEIFDDQFSVERPDGSNFTLKIRSTKLEDSAMYFCASREVAGGQGTQYFGPGTRLTVL.

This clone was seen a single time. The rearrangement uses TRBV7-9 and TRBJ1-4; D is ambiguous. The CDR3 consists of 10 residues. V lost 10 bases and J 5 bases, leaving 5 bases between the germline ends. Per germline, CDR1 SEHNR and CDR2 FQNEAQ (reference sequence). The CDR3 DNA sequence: TGTGCCACCCAAAATGAAAAACTGTTTTTT. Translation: CATQNEKLFF.

The CDR3 spells CATEDRGLRWNQPQHF. The DNA for the CDR3 is TGTGCCACCGAGGACAGGGGGCTTAGGTGGAATCAGCCCCAGCATTTT. J is TRBJ1-5 and V is TRBV19; TRBD1 aligns across 11 bases. After removal of 10 bases from V and 4 bases from J, the junction contained 12 bases not matched to a gene. The germline gives CDR1 LNHDA, CDR2 SQIVND (reference sequence). The length of the CDR3 is 16 residues.

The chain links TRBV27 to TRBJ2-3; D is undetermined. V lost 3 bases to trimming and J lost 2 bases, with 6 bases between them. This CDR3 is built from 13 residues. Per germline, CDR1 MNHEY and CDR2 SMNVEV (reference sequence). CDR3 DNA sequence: TGTGCCAGCAGTTTTACATACACAGATACGCAGTATTTT. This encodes CASSFTYTDTQYF.

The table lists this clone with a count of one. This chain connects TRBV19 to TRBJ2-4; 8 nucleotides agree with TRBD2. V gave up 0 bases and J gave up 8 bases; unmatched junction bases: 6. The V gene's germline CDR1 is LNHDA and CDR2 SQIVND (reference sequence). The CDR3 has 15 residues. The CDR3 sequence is CASSIDPRGADIQYF. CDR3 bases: TGTGCCAGTAGTATAGACCCGCGGGGGGCGGACATTCAGTACTTC.